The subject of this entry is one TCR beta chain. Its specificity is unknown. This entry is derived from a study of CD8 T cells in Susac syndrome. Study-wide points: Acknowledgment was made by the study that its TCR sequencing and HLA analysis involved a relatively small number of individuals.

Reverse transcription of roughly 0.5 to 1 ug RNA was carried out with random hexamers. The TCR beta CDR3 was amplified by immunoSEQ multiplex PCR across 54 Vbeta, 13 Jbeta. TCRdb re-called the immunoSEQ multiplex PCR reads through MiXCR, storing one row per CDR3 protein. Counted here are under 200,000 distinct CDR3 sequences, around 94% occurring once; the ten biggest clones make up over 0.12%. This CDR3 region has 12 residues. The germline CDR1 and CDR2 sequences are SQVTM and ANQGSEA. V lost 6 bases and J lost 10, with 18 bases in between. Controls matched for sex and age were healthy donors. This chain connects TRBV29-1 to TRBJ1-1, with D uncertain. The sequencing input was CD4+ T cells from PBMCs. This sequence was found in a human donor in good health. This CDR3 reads CSVPGGRKGAFF. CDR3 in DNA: TGCAGCGTACCGGGAGGAAGGAAGGGAGCTTTCTTT.